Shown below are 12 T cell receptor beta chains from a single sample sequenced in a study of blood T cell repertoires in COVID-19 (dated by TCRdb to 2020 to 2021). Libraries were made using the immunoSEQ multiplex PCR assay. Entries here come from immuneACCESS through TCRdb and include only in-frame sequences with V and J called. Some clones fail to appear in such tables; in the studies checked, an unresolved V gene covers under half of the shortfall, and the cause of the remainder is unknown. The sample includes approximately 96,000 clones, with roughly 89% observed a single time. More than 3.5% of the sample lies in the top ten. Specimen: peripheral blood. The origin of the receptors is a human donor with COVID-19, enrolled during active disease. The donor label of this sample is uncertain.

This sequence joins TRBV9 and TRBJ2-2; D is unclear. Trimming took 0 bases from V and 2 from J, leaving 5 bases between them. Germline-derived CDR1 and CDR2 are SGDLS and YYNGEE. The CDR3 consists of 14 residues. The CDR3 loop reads CASSVDSNTGELFF. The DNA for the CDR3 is TGTGCCAGCAGCGTAGACTCCAACACCGGGGAGCTGTTTTTT. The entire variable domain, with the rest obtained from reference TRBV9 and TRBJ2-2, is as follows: DSGVTQTPKHLITATGQRVTLRCSPRSGDLSVYWYQQSLDQGLQFLIQYYNGEERAKGNILERFSAQQFPDLHSELNLSSLELGDSALYFCASSVDSNTGELFFGEGSRLTVL.

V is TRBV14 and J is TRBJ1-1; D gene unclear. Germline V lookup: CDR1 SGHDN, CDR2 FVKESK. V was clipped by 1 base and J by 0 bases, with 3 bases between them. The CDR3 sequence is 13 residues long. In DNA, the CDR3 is TGTGCCAGCAGCCAAGGAGTGAACACTGAAGCTTTCTTT. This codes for CASSQGVNTEAFF.

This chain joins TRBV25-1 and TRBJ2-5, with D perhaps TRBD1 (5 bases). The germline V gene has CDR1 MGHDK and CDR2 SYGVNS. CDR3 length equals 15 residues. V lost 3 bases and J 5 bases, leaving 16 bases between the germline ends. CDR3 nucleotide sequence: TGTGCCAGCAGTGATAGGGGTAGTGCTTCGGAGACCCAGTACTTC. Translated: CASSDRGSASETQYF.

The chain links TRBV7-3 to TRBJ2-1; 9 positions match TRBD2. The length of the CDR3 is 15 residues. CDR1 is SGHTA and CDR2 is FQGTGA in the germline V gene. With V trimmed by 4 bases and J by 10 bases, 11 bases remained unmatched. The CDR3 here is CASSYGSGGRAEQFF. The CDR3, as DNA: TGTGCCAGCAGCTACGGGAGCGGGGGGCGGGCAGAGCAGTTCTTC.

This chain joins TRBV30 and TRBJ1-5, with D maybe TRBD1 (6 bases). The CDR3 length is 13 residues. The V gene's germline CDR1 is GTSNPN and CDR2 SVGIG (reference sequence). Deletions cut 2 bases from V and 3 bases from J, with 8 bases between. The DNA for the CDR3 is TGTGCCTGGAGTAGGGGGACCAATCAGCCCCAGCATTTT. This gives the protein CAWSRGTNQPQHF.

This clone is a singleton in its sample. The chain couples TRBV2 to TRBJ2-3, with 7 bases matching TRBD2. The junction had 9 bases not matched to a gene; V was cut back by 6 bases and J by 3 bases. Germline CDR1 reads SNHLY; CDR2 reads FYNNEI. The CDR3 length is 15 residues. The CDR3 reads CASRGPGGGTDTQYF. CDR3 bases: TGTGCCAGCAGAGGCCCGGGAGGTGGGACAGATACGCAGTATTTT.

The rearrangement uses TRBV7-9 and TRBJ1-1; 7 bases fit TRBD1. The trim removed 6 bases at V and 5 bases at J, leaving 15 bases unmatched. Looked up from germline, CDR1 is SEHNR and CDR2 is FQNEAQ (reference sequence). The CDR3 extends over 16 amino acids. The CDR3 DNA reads TGTGCCAGCAGTCACACAATAAAGGGGGCGAAAACTGAAGCTTTCTTT. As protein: CASSHTIKGAKTEAFF.

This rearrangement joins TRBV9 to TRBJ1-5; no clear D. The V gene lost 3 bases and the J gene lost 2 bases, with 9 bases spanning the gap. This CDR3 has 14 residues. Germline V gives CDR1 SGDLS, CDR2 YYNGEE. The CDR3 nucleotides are TGTGCCAGCAGCGGAGGTTATGGCAATCAGCCCCAGCATTTT. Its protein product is CASSGGYGNQPQHF. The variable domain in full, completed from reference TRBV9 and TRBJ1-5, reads DSGVTQTPKHLITATGQRVTLRCSPRSGDLSVYWYQQSLDQGLQFLIQYYNGEERAKGNILERFSAQQFPDLHSELNLSSLELGDSALYFCASSGGYGNQPQHFGDGTRLSIL.

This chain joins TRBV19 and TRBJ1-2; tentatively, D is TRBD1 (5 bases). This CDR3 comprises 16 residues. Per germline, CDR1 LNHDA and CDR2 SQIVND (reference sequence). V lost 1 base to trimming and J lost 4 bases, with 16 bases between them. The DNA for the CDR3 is TGTGCCAGTAGTATAGCCCGGGGGACGGTAAGCTATGGCTACACCTTC. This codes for CASSIARGTVSYGYTF.

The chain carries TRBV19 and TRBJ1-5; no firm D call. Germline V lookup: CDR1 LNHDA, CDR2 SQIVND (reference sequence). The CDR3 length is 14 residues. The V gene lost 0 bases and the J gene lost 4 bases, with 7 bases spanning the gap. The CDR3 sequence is CASSIDPGNQPQHF. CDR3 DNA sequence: TGTGCCAGTAGTATAGACCCCGGGAATCAGCCCCAGCATTTT.

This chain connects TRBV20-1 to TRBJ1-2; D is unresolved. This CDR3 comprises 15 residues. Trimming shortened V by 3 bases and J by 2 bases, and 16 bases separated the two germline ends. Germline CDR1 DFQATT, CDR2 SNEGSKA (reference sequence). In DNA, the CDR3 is TGCAGTGCTAGTCCCCCCGGGAGCGACAACTATGGCTACACCTTC. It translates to CSASPPGSDNYGYTF.

CDR3 bases: TGCGCCAGCAGTATACCTGGTGCGGCCCGGCCTGAAGCTTTCTTT. This codes for CASSIPGAARPEAFF. V is TRBV5-1 and J is TRBJ1-1; D not certain. There are 15 residues in the CDR3. Trimming stripped 5 bases from V and 6 bases from J, with 20 bases between. CDR1 SGHRS and CDR2 YFSETQ come from the germline V gene.